This passage covers 16 T cell receptor beta chains from one sample sequenced in a study of blood T cell repertoires in COVID-19. The table came from immunoSEQ multiplex PCR; TCRdb's copy has only in-frame clones and leaves some out. The repertoire consists of around 100,000 clones, with around four fifths occurring once and the leading ten covering 0.7% to 0.85%. Sequenced material: peripheral blood. These receptors originate from a woman in her seventies with acute or convalescent COVID-19.

This sequence joins TRBV19 and TRBJ1-1; TRBD1 is a possible D gene (5 bases). Germline V lookup: CDR1 LNHDA, CDR2 SQIVND (reference sequence). Trimming took off 4 bases at V and 0 bases at J, with 12 bases between the two ends. The CDR3 covers 15 residues. The CDR3 here is CASSTRDLLNTEAFF. In DNA, the CDR3 is TGTGCCAGTAGTACACGGGACTTGCTGAACACTGAAGCTTTCTTT.

This clone was seen once. CDR3 nucleotides: TGTGCCAGCGGGTGGGGCCCAAAAGAGACCCAGTACTTC. It encodes CASGWGPKETQYF. This sequence joins TRBV7-8 and TRBJ2-5; weak D call: TRBD1 (5 bases). Germline V lookup: CDR1 SGHVS, CDR2 FQNEAQ. The CDR3 spans 13 residues. V lost 8 bases and J 3 bases, leaving 13 bases between the germline ends.

The chain employs TRBV29-1 and TRBJ1-3, with TRBD1 identical over 7 bases. V was clipped by 5 bases and J by 2 bases; unmatched bases: 9. This CDR3 is built from 15 residues. Germline lookup yields CDR1 SQVTM and CDR2 ANQGSEA. The CDR3 DNA reads TGCAGCGTTTCGTATCGACAGGGCGCTGGAAACACCATATATTTT. It yields the protein CSVSYRQGAGNTIYF.

The V gene is TRBV2, the J gene TRBJ2-2; TRBD1 agrees at 11 bases. This CDR3 comprises 18 residues. The germline V gene has CDR1 SNHLY and CDR2 FYNNEI. V was clipped by 4 bases and J by 3 bases; unmatched bases: 10. The CDR3 region is CASSGIRTGGKDTGELFF. The CDR3 nucleotides read TGTGCCAGCAGTGGAATCCGGACAGGGGGCAAAGACACCGGGGAGCTGTTTTTT.

The chain links TRBV2 to TRBJ1-1; D is ambiguous. Germline V gene lookup returns CDR1 SNHLY and CDR2 FYNNEI. V shed 0 bases and J shed 8 bases, with 16 bases lying between them. The CDR3 is 15 residues long. The CDR3 loop reads CASSEALRREGEAFF. DNA of the CDR3: TGTGCCAGCAGTGAAGCGCTTCGGAGGGAAGGAGAAGCTTTCTTT.

The gene calls are TRBV4-1 and TRBJ2-3; 8 positions match TRBD2. V lost 1 base to trimming and J lost 11 bases; unmatched junction nucleotides: 14. The CDR3 has 16 amino acids. The germline V gene encodes CDR1 MGHRA and CDR2 YSYEKL. As DNA, the CDR3 is TGCGCCAGCAGCCAAGCGGGGGGGAACTCAGCGCAAATGCAGTATTTT. This codes for CASSQAGGNSAQMQYF.

This chain connects TRBV19 to TRBJ1-6; D perhaps matches TRBD1 (5 bases). V was shortened by 3 bases and J by 7 bases, with 10 bases between the two germline ends. Germline V gives CDR1 LNHDA, CDR2 SQIVND (reference sequence). This CDR3 comprises 14 residues. CDR3 nucleotide sequence: TGTGCCAGTAGTATCAGGGCAGAGAATTCACCCCTCCACTTT. It is translated as CASSIRAENSPLHF.

The rearrangement uses TRBV12-5 and TRBJ2-7; no clear D gene. The CDR3 is 13 amino acids. Trimming removed 3 bases from V and 0 bases from J, with 6 bases in between. The V gene's germline CDR1 is LGHNT and CDR2 FRNRAP. The CDR3 nucleotides are TGTGCTAGTGGTTTTGGCCTCTCCTACGAGCAGTACTTC. Translating it yields CASGFGLSYEQYF. The whole variable domain, filled in from reference TRBV12-5 and TRBJ2-7, reads DARVTQTPRHKVTEMGQEVTMRCQPILGHNTVFWYRQTMMQGLELLAYFRNRAPLDDSGMPKDRFSAEMPDATLATLKIQPSEPRDSAVYFCASGFGLSYEQYFGPGTRLTVT.

This clone was picked up a small number of times. The rearrangement uses TRBV18 and TRBJ1-5, with TRBD1 as a possible D gene (5 bases). With 5 bases removed from V and 5 bases from J, the gap between germline ends came to 19 bases. The CDR3 sequence is 16 residues long. Germline assignment: CDR1 KGHSH and CDR2 LQKENI. The CDR3 nucleotides are TGTGCCAGCTCAAGGGAGGGGCCCTATAATGATCAGCCCCAGCATTTT. It translates to CASSREGPYNDQPQHF. The entire variable domain, with the rest obtained from reference TRBV18 and TRBJ1-5, is as follows: NAGVMQNPRHLVRRRGQEARLRCSPMKGHSHVYWYRQLPEEGLKFMVYLQKENIIDESGMPKERFSAEFPKEGPSILRIQQVVRGDSAAYFCASSREGPYNDQPQHFGDGTRLSIL.

This clone was observed a few times. This chain links TRBV10-3 with TRBJ2-1; the match to TRBD2 covers 8 bases. The CDR3 has 14 amino acids. V was clipped by 3 bases and J by 7 bases; unmatched bases: 5. Germline assignment: CDR1 ENHRY and CDR2 SYGVKD. This CDR3 reads CAISDVREANEQFF. CDR3 DNA sequence: TGTGCCATCAGTGATGTGCGGGAGGCTAATGAGCAGTTCTTC.

The chain couples TRBV27 to TRBJ1-1, with D perhaps TRBD1 (6 bases). Trimming left V 7 bases short and J 5 bases short, with 17 bases between. CDR3 length: 14 amino acids. Per germline, CDR1 MNHEY and CDR2 SMNVEV (reference sequence). CDR3 in DNA: TGTGCCAGCACCTTGGACAGCCCCAGAACTGAAGCTTTCTTT. Protein product: CASTLDSPRTEAFF.

The genes are TRBV25-1 and TRBJ1-2; D is possibly TRBD1 (6 bases). In germline, CDR1 is MGHDK, CDR2 SYGVNS. The CDR3 totals 15 residues. CDR3 coding DNA: TGTGCAGCTCAGGGGCCAGGGTCAATGTGGGGCGGCTACACCTTC. It translates to CAAQGPGSMWGGYTF.

This rearrangement joins TRBV9 to TRBJ2-7; the D is unclear. The V gene's germline CDR1 is SGDLS and CDR2 YYNGEE. V was trimmed by 3 bases and J by 5 bases, leaving 12 bases between them. This CDR3 region has 13 residues. This CDR3 reads CASSEEPLDEQYF. As DNA, the CDR3 is TGTGCCAGCAGCGAGGAGCCCTTGGACGAGCAGTACTTC. Together with reference TRBV9 and TRBJ2-7, the CDR3 gives the full variable domain: DSGVTQTPKHLITATGQRVTLRCSPRSGDLSVYWYQQSLDQGLQFLIQYYNGEERAKGNILERFSAQQFPDLHSELNLSSLELGDSALYFCASSEEPLDEQYFGPGTRLTVT.

The rearrangement joins TRBV20-1 to TRBJ2-3; 9 positions match TRBD2. In germline, CDR1 is DFQATT, CDR2 SNEGSKA (reference sequence). V shed 3 bases and J 4 bases; nucleotides not matched to a gene: 5. The CDR3 runs 14 residues. The CDR3 loop is CSASGGGAADTQYF. As DNA, the CDR3 is TGCAGTGCTAGTGGCGGGGGGGCGGCAGATACGCAGTATTTT.

A single count supports this clone. CDR3 in amino acids: CAISGSSRGANVLTF. The CDR3 coding sequence is TGTGCCATCAGTGGGTCCTCCAGGGGGGCCAACGTCCTGACTTTC. The chain recombines TRBV10-3 with TRBJ2-6; D is undetermined. CDR1 and CDR2 (germline): ENHRY, SYGVKD. Between the trimmed V and J ends, which lost 4 bases and 4 bases, there was a span of 11 bases. This CDR3 is 15 amino acids long.

This chain uses TRBV5-5 with TRBJ1-3, with D perhaps matching TRBD1 (5 bases). Trimming stripped 4 bases from V and 0 bases from J, with 8 bases between. Germline-derived CDR1 and CDR2 are SGHKS and YYEKEE (reference sequence). This CDR3 is 14 amino acids long. The CDR3: CASSQDTSGNTIYF. For the CDR3, the DNA is TGTGCCAGCAGCCAGGACACCTCTGGAAACACCATATATTTT.